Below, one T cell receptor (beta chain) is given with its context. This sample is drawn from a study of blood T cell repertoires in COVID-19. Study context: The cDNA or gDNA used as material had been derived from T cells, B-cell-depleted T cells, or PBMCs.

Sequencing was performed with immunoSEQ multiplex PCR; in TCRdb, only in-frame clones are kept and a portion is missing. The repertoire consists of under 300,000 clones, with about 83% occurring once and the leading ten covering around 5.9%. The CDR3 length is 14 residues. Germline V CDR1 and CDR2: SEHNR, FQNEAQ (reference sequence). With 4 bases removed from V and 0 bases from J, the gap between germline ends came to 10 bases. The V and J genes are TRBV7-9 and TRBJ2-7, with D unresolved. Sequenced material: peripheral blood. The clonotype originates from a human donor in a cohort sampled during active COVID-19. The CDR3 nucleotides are TGTGCCAGCAGCTCCGGAGTTAGCTCCTACGAGCAGTACTTC. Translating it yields CASSSGVSSYEQYF. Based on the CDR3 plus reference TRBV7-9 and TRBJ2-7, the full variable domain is DTGVSQNPRHKITKRGQNVTFRCDPISEHNRLYWYRQTLGQGPEFLTYFQNEAQLEKSRLLSDRFSAERPKGSFSTLEIQRTEQGDSAMYLCASSSGVSSYEQYFGPGTRLTVT.